The 26 T cell receptor beta chains below were found in one sample sequenced in a study of response to subunit inactivated influenza vaccine. TCRdb passed the RT-PCR reads through MiXCR, listing each CDR3 protein once. This table has around 760,000 distinct CDR3 sequences, 11% to 15% appearing once. Material: PBMCs from blood, obtained 14 to 15 days before vaccination. Receptor source: a man aged 45-65 years who received an inactivated influenza vaccine.

The chain carries TRBV3-1 and TRBJ2-6; D gene unclear. There are 16 residues in the CDR3. Germline CDR1 LGHDT, CDR2 YNNKEL (reference sequence). Trimming removed 1 base at V and 3 bases at J, with 10 bases between. CDR3 region: CASSQAPLDGANVLTF. The CDR3 DNA sequence: TGTGCCAGCAGCCAAGCGCCGTTGGATGGGGCCAACGTCCTGACTTTC.

The gene calls are TRBV7-6 and TRBJ2-1; a possible D gene is TRBD2 (5 bases). In germline, CDR1 is SGHVS, CDR2 FNYEAQ. The CDR3 contains 15 residues. Trimming cost V 1 base and J 6 bases, with 13 bases left between them. The CDR3 reads CASSLGGSVTNEQFF. The CDR3, as DNA: TGTGCCAGCAGCTTAGGGGGTAGCGTGACCAATGAGCAGTTCTTC.

This chain uses TRBV7-2 with TRBJ2-5; tentatively, D is TRBD1 (6 bases). The V and J ends lost 5 bases and 4 bases respectively, with 17 bases between them. Germline-derived CDR1 and CDR2 are SGHTA and FQGNSA. The CDR3 is made up of 15 amino acids. The CDR3 loop is CASSRDTGKGETQYF. The CDR3 DNA is TGTGCCAGCAGCCGTGACACAGGGAAGGGAGAGACCCAGTACTTC.

This clonotype was observed at least ten times. V is TRBV4-3 and J is TRBJ1-1; no clear D gene. The CDR3 runs 16 residues. Germline CDR1 LGHNA, CDR2 YSLEER. V lost 4 bases and J 3 bases, leaving 18 bases between the germline ends. The CDR3 coding sequence is TGCGCCAGCAGCCCCCGGAGCGGCAGGCTAGACACTGAAGCTTTCTTT. Protein: CASSPRSGRLDTEAFF.

The V call is TRBV28, the J call TRBJ2-5; 8 bases fit TRBD2. V was clipped by 7 bases and J by 4 bases; unmatched bases: 8. Germline CDR1 is MDHEN and CDR2 is SYDVKM. CDR3 length: 14 residues. The CDR3 DNA sequence: TGTGCCAGCAAAAACCACGGGGGGGGAGAGACCCAGTACTTC. Protein sequence: CASKNHGGGETQYF.

The gene calls are TRBV2 and TRBJ2-4, with TRBD2 matching 9 bases. Germline CDR1 reads SNHLY; CDR2 reads FYNNEI. With V trimmed by 4 bases and J by 9 bases, 7 bases remained unmatched. The CDR3 is made up of 14 amino acids. CDR3 residues: CASSVKRGAVIQYF. The CDR3 coding sequence is TGTGCCAGCAGTGTCAAGCGGGGGGCCGTCATTCAGTACTTC.

The chain has TRBV7-2 and TRBJ2-3, with TRBD2 identical over 7 bases. This CDR3 has 15 amino acids. The V gene's germline CDR1 is SGHTA and CDR2 FQGNSA. The V and J ends lost 5 bases and 3 bases, in that order; junction bases with no gene match: 8. The CDR3 DNA reads as TGTGCCAGCAGCGCCGGGAGGACCCTAACAGATACGCAGTATTTT. It codes for CASSAGRTLTDTQYF.

This chain uses TRBV10-3 with TRBJ1-5, with 10 bases matching TRBD1. The CDR3 sequence is 17 residues long. J gave up 2 bases and V 3 bases, and 7 bases lay outside the gene matches. The germline gives CDR1 ENHRY, CDR2 SYGVKD. CDR3 protein: CAISEGGQGLGNQPQHF. The CDR3 region has the DNA TGTGCCATCAGTGAAGGGGGACAGGGGCTCGGCAATCAGCCCCAGCATTTT.

At least ten counts were recorded for this clonotype. In DNA, the CDR3 is TGCGCCAGCAGCTGGACCGGATATGAGCAGTTCTTC. Translation gives CASSWTGYEQFF. The chain carries TRBV5-1 and TRBJ2-1; D not resolved. The CDR3 sequence is 12 residues long. Germline V gene data show CDR1 as SGHRS and CDR2 as YFSETQ. The V gene lost 3 bases and the J gene lost 8 bases, with 9 bases spanning the gap.

In this sample, this clonotype turned up once. Germline and junction disagree at one end, which may indicate a read error. The genes are TRBV28 and TRBJ2-3; either TRBD1 or TRBD2 may fit D (5 bases each). CDR1 and CDR2 (germline): MDHEN, SYDVKM. This CDR3 has 14 amino acids. This chain's CDR3 is CASSFDSGTDTHYF. The CDR3 DNA reads as TGTGCCAGCAGTTTCGACAGCGGCACAGATACGCACTATTTT.

This clonotype has only a few counts. The chain is built from TRBV2 and TRBJ2-2, with 11 bases lining up with TRBD1. The germline CDR1 and CDR2 sequences are SNHLY and FYNNEI. This CDR3 is 14 amino acids long. The V gene end was trimmed by 6 bases and the J gene end by 7 bases; junction bases not matched to a gene: 4. As DNA, the CDR3 is TGTGCCAGCAGAGGACAGGGGGCGGTCGGGGAGCTGTTTTTT. Translating gives CASRGQGAVGELFF.

With regard to this clonotype: Given the absence of the conserved phenylalanine or tryptophan at the CDR3 end, a read error is likely. The V and J genes are TRBV20-1 and TRBJ2-7; 12 positions match TRBD2. V lost 2 bases, J lost 4 bases, and 3 bases stayed unmatched. CDR1 DFQATT and CDR2 SNEGSKA come from the germline V gene (reference sequence). The CDR3 consists of 14 residues. Here the CDR3 DNA reads TGCAGTGCTAGATTAGGACTAGCGGGGTACGAGCAGTACCTC. Translating it yields CSARLGLAGYEQYL.

The chain links TRBV15 to TRBJ2-5; TRBD1 might be the D (5 bases). In germline, CDR1 is LNHNV, CDR2 YYDKDF (reference sequence). Trimming stripped 3 bases from V and 6 bases from J, with 8 bases between. The CDR3 loop spans 12 amino acids. In nucleotides, the CDR3 is TGTGCCACCAGCAGGGACACAAAGACCCAGTACTTC. This codes for CATSRDTKTQYF.

This clonotype was counted between two and nine times. The chain is built from TRBV19 and TRBJ2-1, with TRBD1 matching over 8 bases. Looked up from germline, CDR1 is LNHDA and CDR2 is SQIVND (reference sequence). The CDR3 sequence is 18 residues long. Germline trimming cut 0 bases from V and 0 bases from J; bases unmatched to any gene: 7. This CDR3 is CASSIDLSGGDSYNEQFF. CDR3 coding DNA: TGTGCCAGTAGTATAGATCTCTCAGGGGGCGACTCCTACAATGAGCAGTTCTTC. The complete variable domain, with remaining parts taken from reference TRBV19 and TRBJ2-1, reads DGGITQSPKYLFRKEGQNVTLSCEQNLNHDAMYWYRQDPGQGLRLIYYSQIVNDFQKGDIAEGYSVSREKKESFPLTVTSAQKNPTAFYLCASSIDLSGGDSYNEQFFGPGTRLTVL.

This clonotype appeared many times. CDR3 residues: CASTSGGNSYNEQFF. The CDR3 region has the DNA TGTGCCAGCACCTCGGGGGGGAACTCCTACAATGAGCAGTTCTTC. V and J are TRBV6-5 and TRBJ2-1; 8 bases align to TRBD2. Germline V gene sequence: CDR1 MNHEY, CDR2 SVGAGI. V shed 7 bases and J 0 bases; nucleotides not matched to a gene: 5. The length of the CDR3 is 15 residues.

The rearrangement links TRBV7-2 to TRBJ1-4; D call uncertain. Trimming left V 5 bases short and J 4 bases short, with 11 bases between. The V gene's germline CDR1 is SGHTA and CDR2 FQGNSA. This CDR3 is 14 amino acids long. This CDR3 reads CASSRYGLNEKLFF. The CDR3 region has the DNA TGTGCCAGCAGCCGCTACGGGCTTAATGAAAAACTGTTTTTT.

In this sample, this clonotype turned up once. V usage is TRBV4-3 and J usage is TRBJ2-3; TRBD1 might be the D (5 bases). The CDR3 length is 15 residues. Trimming shortened V by 0 bases and J by 5 bases, and 12 bases separated the two germline ends. Germline values: CDR1 LGHNA, CDR2 YSLEER. The CDR3 loop reads CASSQDYRGQDTQYF. The CDR3, as DNA: TGCGCCAGCAGCCAAGATTACCGCGGACAAGATACGCAGTATTTT.

The V and J genes are TRBV4-1 and TRBJ1-2; D call uncertain. In germline, CDR1 is MGHRA, CDR2 YSYEKL. V lost 1 base to trimming and J lost 3 bases, with 12 bases between them. The CDR3 covers 15 residues. The CDR3: CASSQALSTDYGYTF. The CDR3 DNA is TGCGCCAGCAGCCAAGCGCTCAGTACGGACTATGGCTACACCTTC.

Many counts were recorded for this clonotype. The J gene is TRBJ1-1, the V gene TRBV29-1; 7 bases are a match to TRBD1. Looked up from germline, CDR1 is SQVTM and CDR2 is ANQGSEA. Unmatched junction bases numbered 10, after V lost 6 bases and J lost 0 bases. CDR3 length equals 15 residues. CDR3 amino acids: CSVDLPGQMNTEAFF. The CDR3, as DNA: TGCAGCGTGGATCTCCCGGGACAGATGAACACTGAAGCTTTCTTT.

Note on this clonotype: One end of the junction fails to match germline, which may point to a read error. V usage is TRBV20-1 and J usage is TRBJ2-3; D uncertain. The CDR3 runs to 13 residues. CDR1 and CDR2 (germline): DFQATT, SNEGSKA (reference sequence). The CDR3 protein is CSARGKSTDAQYF. The CDR3 DNA is TGCAGTGCTAGGGGGAAAAGCACAGATGCGCAGTATTTT.

In its sample, this clonotype was seen a few times. This chain links TRBV6-2 or TRBV6-3 with TRBJ2-1; D may be TRBD1 or TRBD2 (5 bases each). This CDR3 has 15 amino acids. Trimming pared 2 bases from V and 5 bases from J, leaving 13 bases between. CDR1 is MNHEY and CDR2 is SVGEGT in the germline V gene. The DNA of the CDR3 is TGTGCCAGCAGTTACGTCCCAGGGACGGACAATGAGCAGTTCTTC. Protein: CASSYVPGTDNEQFF.

The gene calls are TRBV6-2 or TRBV6-3 and TRBJ2-7; 12 bases match TRBD1. The germline V gene encodes CDR1 MNHEY and CDR2 SVGEGT. The CDR3 is 19 residues long. The V and J ends lost 4 bases and 0 bases, in that order; junction bases with no gene match: 13. The CDR3 here is CASSSGTGGNWITSYEQYF. As DNA, the CDR3 is TGTGCCAGCAGTTCCGGGACAGGGGGCAACTGGATTACCTCCTACGAGCAGTACTTC.

There are many counts of this clonotype. The V call is TRBV6-5, the J call TRBJ2-3; possible D gene TRBD1, 7 bases. Germline values: CDR1 MNHEY, CDR2 SVGAGI. The CDR3 sequence is 16 residues long. The V gene lost 4 bases and the J gene lost 1 base, with 15 bases spanning the gap. CDR3 coding DNA: TGTGCCAGCAGTTCCCAGGGGGGCGGGGGCACAGATACGCAGTATTTT. It codes for CASSSQGGGGTDTQYF.

The chain combines TRBV18 with TRBJ2-2; D assignment may be TRBD1 or TRBD2 (6 bases each). With 0 bases removed from V and 3 bases from J, the gap between germline ends came to 11 bases. This CDR3 is 16 amino acids long. Germline CDR1 and CDR2: KGHSH and LQKENI. CDR3: CASSPPGGLDTGELFF. The CDR3 DNA follows: TGTGCCAGCTCACCACCAGGGGGACTCGACACCGGGGAGCTGTTTTTT. The complete variable domain, with remaining parts taken from reference TRBV18 and TRBJ2-2, reads NAGVMQNPRHLVRRRGQEARLRCSPMKGHSHVYWYRQLPEEGLKFMVYLQKENIIDESGMPKERFSAEFPKEGPSILRIQQVVRGDSAAYFCASSPPGGLDTGELFFGEGSRLTVL.

This clonotype turned up a few times. The chain employs TRBV9 and TRBJ2-3; D unclear. V was trimmed by 2 bases and J by 6 bases, leaving 10 bases between them. The V gene's germline CDR1 is SGDLS and CDR2 YYNGEE. The CDR3 runs to 13 residues. CDR3 nucleotides: TGTGCCAGCAGCGTCCAACCTGCGGATACGCAGTATTTT. This sequence encodes CASSVQPADTQYF.

The rearrangement joins TRBV27 to TRBJ2-1, with D hard to call. V lost 5 bases to trimming and J lost 1 base, with 15 bases between them. The length of the CDR3 is 16 residues. From germline, CDR1 is MNHEY and CDR2 SMNVEV (reference sequence). The CDR3 DNA follows: TGTGCCAGCAGTACGTTAAGTGGGGTATCCTACAATGAGCAGTTCTTC. It specifies CASSTLSGVSYNEQFF.